These T cell receptor beta chains were read from a single sample in a study of CD8 T cells in Susac syndrome. TCRdb analysed the immunoSEQ multiplex PCR reads with MiXCR anew, one entry per CDR3 protein. This table holds around 99,000 distinct CDR3 sequences, about 96% found once. Sequencing input: CD4+ T cells from PBMCs. The receptors stem from a human donor in good health. Both conserved end residues are part of each CDR3. D genes are given only for firm matches. For some rows the clone size is stated as once, few or many, or as a class when expanded; others skip it.

d_call: TRBD2; v_call: TRBV9; clone_size: NA; j_call: TRBJ2-1; cdr3_nt: TGTGCCAGCAGCTCACAACTAGCGGGTCCTTACAATGAGCAGTTCTTC; cdr3_aa: CASSSQLAGPYNEQFF
d_call: TRBD2; v_call: TRBV7-3; clone_size: NA; j_call: TRBJ2-3; cdr3_nt: TGTGCCAGCAGCTTATTCGCTAGCGGGGGGGGTCTAGATACGCAGTATTTT; cdr3_aa: CASSLFASGGGLDTQYF
d_call: NA; v_call: TRBV5-1; clone_size: NA; j_call: TRBJ1-6; cdr3_nt: TGCGCCAGCAGAGTGGGGCCTTACGGGGGTTCACCCCTCCACTTT; cdr3_aa: CASRVGPYGGSPLHF
d_call: NA; v_call: TRBV3-1; clone_size: NA; j_call: TRBJ1-1; cdr3_nt: TGTGCCAGCAGCCTCAGGGAGGGGAGCACTGAAGCTTTCTTT; cdr3_aa: CASSLREGSTEAFF
d_call: NA; v_call: TRBV6-1; clone_size: NA; j_call: TRBJ1-6; cdr3_nt: TGTGTCAGCAGGGGACATTTGACCCTCCACTTT; cdr3_aa: CVSRGHLTLHF
d_call: NA; v_call: TRBV29-1; clone_size: once; j_call: TRBJ1-5; cdr3_nt: TGCAGCGTCGCCGGCGGGGGTGATAATCAGCCCCAGCATTTT; cdr3_aa: CSVAGGGDNQPQHF
d_call: TRBD2; v_call: TRBV15; clone_size: NA; j_call: TRBJ2-3; cdr3_nt: TGTGCCACCAGCAGAGATTGGGCCAGGGAGGGTCCAGATACGCAGTATTTT; cdr3_aa: CATSRDWAREGPDTQYF
d_call: NA; v_call: TRBV2; clone_size: NA; j_call: TRBJ1-5; cdr3_nt: TGTGCCAGCACGGGGGAGGCGAGCAATCAGCCCCAGCATTTT; cdr3_aa: CASTGEASNQPQHF
d_call: NA; v_call: TRBV18; clone_size: NA; j_call: TRBJ1-1; cdr3_nt: TGTGCCAGCTCCCATTTGGAGAACACTGAAGCTTTCTTT; cdr3_aa: CASSHLENTEAFF
d_call: NA; v_call: TRBV12-5; clone_size: NA; j_call: TRBJ1-3; cdr3_nt: TGTGCTAGTGGTTTGGGCCCCGGAAACACCATATATTTT; cdr3_aa: CASGLGPGNTIYF
d_call: TRBD1; v_call: TRBV19; clone_size: once; j_call: TRBJ2-6; cdr3_nt: TGTGCCAGTAGTATTGACAGGGCTGGGGCCAACGTCCTGACTTTC; cdr3_aa: CASSIDRAGANVLTF
d_call: TRBD1; v_call: TRBV7-2; clone_size: once; j_call: TRBJ2-2; cdr3_nt: TGTGCCAGCAGTTACCAGGGGGACAACACCGGGGAGCTGTTTTTT; cdr3_aa: CASSYQGDNTGELFF
d_call: NA; v_call: TRBV19; clone_size: NA; j_call: TRBJ2-5; cdr3_nt: TGTGCCAGTAGTATAGGACAGGTTTTTCAAGAGACCCAGTACTTC; cdr3_aa: CASSIGQVFQETQYF
d_call: TRBD1; v_call: TRBV23-1; clone_size: NA; j_call: TRBJ2-2; cdr3_nt: TGCGCCAGCAGTCAGGCCCAGGGGGCGAACACCGGGGAGCTGTTTTTT; cdr3_aa: CASSQAQGANTGELFF
d_call: TRBD1; v_call: TRBV5-4; clone_size: NA; j_call: TRBJ2-3; cdr3_nt: TGTGCCAGCAACCTGAAGACAGGGGGGGCAGATACGCAGTATTTT; cdr3_aa: CASNLKTGGADTQYF
d_call: NA; v_call: TRBV2; clone_size: NA; j_call: TRBJ2-3; cdr3_nt: TGTGCCAGCAGAGGGTATACAGGGAAGTTAGATACGCAGTATTTT; cdr3_aa: CASRGYTGKLDTQYF
d_call: NA; v_call: TRBV29-1; clone_size: NA; j_call: TRBJ1-1; cdr3_nt: TGCAGCGTCACGGAGGACACTGAAGCTTTCTTT; cdr3_aa: CSVTEDTEAFF
d_call: TRBD1; v_call: TRBV6-5; clone_size: NA; j_call: TRBJ1-2; cdr3_nt: TGTGCCAGCAAACGAGGACAGGGGGTAGGCTATGGCTACACCTTC; cdr3_aa: CASKRGQGVGYGYTF
d_call: NA; v_call: TRBV28; clone_size: NA; j_call: TRBJ1-1; cdr3_nt: TGTGCCAGCAAAGCCGGGGGCCGCTTAGACACTGAAGCTTTCTTT; cdr3_aa: CASKAGGRLDTEAFF
d_call: TRBD2; v_call: TRBV29-1; clone_size: NA; j_call: TRBJ2-1; cdr3_nt: TGCAGCGTTGAAGAAGTTAGCGGGAGGGCCGGGGAGCAGTTCTTC; cdr3_aa: CSVEEVSGRAGEQFF
d_call: TRBD1; v_call: TRBV29-1; clone_size: NA; j_call: TRBJ2-7; cdr3_nt: TGCAGCGTTGACGTGACAGGGGGTGGCTACGAGCAGTACTTC; cdr3_aa: CSVDVTGGGYEQYF
d_call: NA; v_call: TRBV30; clone_size: NA; j_call: TRBJ1-1; cdr3_nt: TGTGCCTGGACAGGGGTGGGAACTGAAGCTTTCTTT; cdr3_aa: CAWTGVGTEAFF
d_call: TRBD2; v_call: TRBV7-2; clone_size: NA; j_call: TRBJ2-3; cdr3_nt: TGTGCCAGCAACGGACTAGCGGTTAGCACAGATACGCAGTATTTT; cdr3_aa: CASNGLAVSTDTQYF
d_call: NA; v_call: TRBV3-1; clone_size: NA; j_call: TRBJ1-6; cdr3_nt: TGTGCCAGCAGCCAAGGGTATTCCGATAATTCACCCCTCCACTTT; cdr3_aa: CASSQGYSDNSPLHF
d_call: NA; v_call: TRBV3-1; clone_size: NA; j_call: TRBJ1-2; cdr3_nt: TGTGCCAGCAGCCAAGTCCCCGGGGACGATGGCTACACCTTC; cdr3_aa: CASSQVPGDDGYTF
d_call: TRBD1; v_call: TRBV28; clone_size: NA; j_call: TRBJ1-2; cdr3_nt: TGTGCCAGCACCCTACCACTGACAGGGACCTATGGCTACACCTTC; cdr3_aa: CASTLPLTGTYGYTF
d_call: NA; v_call: TRBV9; clone_size: NA; j_call: TRBJ2-7; cdr3_nt: TGTGCCAGCAGCGTAGGGTCTCAAAGCTCCTACGAGCAGTACTTC; cdr3_aa: CASSVGSQSSYEQYF
d_call: NA; v_call: TRBV29-1; clone_size: NA; j_call: TRBJ1-1; cdr3_nt: TGCAGTTTCACCCGGGGGAACACTGAAGCTTTCTTT; cdr3_aa: CSFTRGNTEAFF
d_call: TRBD1; v_call: TRBV7-9; clone_size: NA; j_call: TRBJ2-7; cdr3_nt: TGTGCCAGCAGCTTAACAGGGGACGTGCAGTACTTC; cdr3_aa: CASSLTGDVQYF
d_call: NA; v_call: TRBV3-1; clone_size: NA; j_call: TRBJ2-5; cdr3_nt: TGTGCCAGCAGCCAAGACCGCCCGCGGGACGGATTTGGGACCCAGTACTTC; cdr3_aa: CASSQDRPRDGFGTQYF
d_call: NA; v_call: TRBV9; clone_size: NA; j_call: TRBJ2-1; cdr3_nt: TGTGCCAGCAGCGTAAGTGGTTACGGAGGCAATGAGCAGTTCTTC; cdr3_aa: CASSVSGYGGNEQFF
d_call: NA; v_call: TRBV9; clone_size: NA; j_call: TRBJ2-2; cdr3_nt: TGTGCCAGCAGCGTTACCGACCTCTTCACCGGGGAGCTGTTTTTT; cdr3_aa: CASSVTDLFTGELFF
d_call: NA; v_call: TRBV9; clone_size: NA; j_call: TRBJ2-3; cdr3_nt: TGTGCCAGCAGCGCCTCTTCAACAGATACGCAGTATTTT; cdr3_aa: CASSASSTDTQYF
d_call: NA; v_call: TRBV28; clone_size: NA; j_call: TRBJ1-6; cdr3_nt: TGTGCCAGCAGTTCTAGTGGGAGGTGGGTTTCACCCCTCCACTTT; cdr3_aa: CASSSSGRWVSPLHF
d_call: NA; v_call: TRBV6-2/TRBV6-3; clone_size: once; j_call: TRBJ1-5; cdr3_nt: TGTGCCAGCAGTAATGTGGAGCCCCAGCATTTT; cdr3_aa: CASSNVEPQHF
d_call: TRBD2; v_call: TRBV5-1; clone_size: NA; j_call: TRBJ2-5; cdr3_nt: TGCGCCAGCAGCTTTAGCGGGAGGGCCCAAGAGACCCAGTACTTC; cdr3_aa: CASSFSGRAQETQYF
d_call: NA; v_call: TRBV29-1; clone_size: NA; j_call: TRBJ2-7; cdr3_nt: TGCAGCGTCAGAAAATCCCGGGACGGAGCCTACGAGCAGTACTTC; cdr3_aa: CSVRKSRDGAYEQYF
d_call: NA; v_call: TRBV6-2/TRBV6-3; clone_size: NA; j_call: TRBJ1-2; cdr3_nt: TGTGCCAGCAGTTACAAGAAAAAATTGGGGGAACATGGCTACACCTTC; cdr3_aa: CASSYKKKLGEHGYTF
d_call: NA; v_call: TRBV5-1; clone_size: once; j_call: TRBJ1-4; cdr3_nt: TGCGCCAGCAGCTTGGGGGACCCGGGAGGAAAACTGTTTTTT; cdr3_aa: CASSLGDPGGKLFF
d_call: NA; v_call: TRBV5-1; clone_size: NA; j_call: TRBJ1-1; cdr3_nt: TGCGCCAGCAGCTCCGGTTGGACGAACACTGAAGCTTTCTTT; cdr3_aa: CASSSGWTNTEAFF
d_call: TRBD2; v_call: TRBV18; clone_size: NA; j_call: TRBJ2-7; cdr3_nt: TGTGCCAGCTCACCAGGGAGGGCCCACGAGCAGTACTTC; cdr3_aa: CASSPGRAHEQYF
d_call: TRBD2; v_call: TRBV27; clone_size: NA; j_call: TRBJ2-2; cdr3_nt: TGTGCCAGCAGTTCCCCTCTAGCGGGGGCCACGAACACCGGGGAGCTGTTTTTT; cdr3_aa: CASSSPLAGATNTGELFF
d_call: NA; v_call: TRBV29-1; clone_size: once; j_call: TRBJ1-1; cdr3_nt: TGCAGCGTTGAAGGACACACTAACACTGAAGCTTTCTTT; cdr3_aa: CSVEGHTNTEAFF
d_call: NA; v_call: TRBV30; clone_size: NA; j_call: TRBJ2-1; cdr3_nt: TGTGCCTGGTGCGTACGGCAGGGAAGTGAGCAGTTCTTC; cdr3_aa: CAWCVRQGSEQFF
d_call: TRBD1; v_call: TRBV6-5; clone_size: NA; j_call: TRBJ1-2; cdr3_nt: TGTGCCAGCAGAGCCGGGACAGGGGAAGGCTATGGCTACACCTTC; cdr3_aa: CASRAGTGEGYGYTF
d_call: TRBD2; v_call: TRBV27; clone_size: NA; j_call: TRBJ2-7; cdr3_nt: TGTGCCAGCAGTTTATCTTTCCTCCTCGGGACTAGCGGGAGAGTCTACGAGCAGTACTTC; cdr3_aa: CASSLSFLLGTSGRVYEQYF